The 9 T cell receptor beta chains presented below share a single source sample, sequenced in a study of vaccination and CD4 T cells after COVID-19. The Oncomine TCR Beta short-read assay sequenced DNA from cultured CD4+ T cells. Each CDR3 protein gets one entry after TCRdb re-called the PCR reads with MiXCR. The sample holds around 15,000 distinct CDR3 sequences, about three quarters seen once. These receptors' targets are unknown. Described treatment: approximately 9-day PBMC culture with coronavirus spike peptide pools or control peptides (ViraFEST assay). Specimen: CD4+ T cells from blood, cultured in vitro. These TCRs come from a human donor who had recovered from COVID-19.

J is TRBJ1-6 and V is TRBV20-1, with 9 bases aligning to TRBD1. The CDR3 runs 14 residues. V lost 5 bases and J lost 10; bases outside the gene matches: 9. CDR1 and CDR2 (germline): DFQATT, SNEGSKA (reference sequence). This CDR3 reads CSAGSGTGQSPLHF. Here the CDR3 DNA reads TGCAGTGCTGGATCCGGGACAGGGCAATCACCCCTCCACTTT.

This chain uses TRBV6-1 with TRBJ1-5, with a weak D call TRBD1 (6 bases). CDR3 length: 13 residues. Looked up from germline, CDR1 is MNHNS and CDR2 is SASEGT. V was cut by 6 bases and J by 3 bases, with 9 bases left in between. The CDR3 here is CASRDSLNQPQHF. The CDR3 region has the DNA TGTGCCAGCAGGGACAGTCTCAATCAGCCCCAGCATTTT.

The genes are TRBV7-3 and TRBJ1-2; 8 positions agree with TRBD1. Germline V gene data show CDR1 as SGHTA and CDR2 as FQGTGA. V lost 0 bases, J lost 4 bases, and 7 bases stayed unmatched. The CDR3 totals 16 residues. In DNA form, the CDR3 reads TGTGCCAGCAGCTTAACTAGTGACAGGGGTTCCTATGGCTACACCTTC. It is translated as CASSLTSDRGSYGYTF.

The chain couples TRBV18 to TRBJ2-7; D may be TRBD1 (6 bases). This CDR3 comprises 14 residues. Trimming removed 6 bases at V and 0 bases at J, with 12 bases between. Germline V lookup: CDR1 KGHSH, CDR2 LQKENI. For the CDR3, the DNA is TGTGCCAGCTCCCCAGACAGGAGCTCCTACGAGCAGTACTTC. Its translation is CASSPDRSSYEQYF.

The chain has TRBV27 and TRBJ1-6; weak D call: TRBD1 (6 bases). V lost 6 bases, J lost 0 bases, and 15 bases lay in between. From germline, CDR1 is MNHEY and CDR2 SMNVEV (reference sequence). The CDR3 runs 17 residues. The CDR3 loop reads CASSRQALSSYNSPLHF. CDR3 DNA: TGTGCCAGCAGCCGACAGGCCCTAAGCTCCTATAATTCACCCCTCCACTTT.

On this clonotype: One end of the junction varies from germline; a read error may be responsible. The rearrangement joins TRBV6-5 to TRBJ2-1; perhaps TRBD1 as D (5 bases). Germline V gene data show CDR1 as MNHEY and CDR2 as SVGAGI. This CDR3 comprises 17 residues. CDR3 nucleotides: TGTGCCAGCAATTACCGGACACCTTTGGGAATCTACAATGAGCAGTTCTTC. It yields the protein CASNYRTPLGIYNEQFF.

The rearrangement links TRBV6-5 to TRBJ2-6; possible D gene TRBD2, 6 bases. This CDR3 comprises 18 residues. V was cut by 2 bases and J by 1 base, with 15 bases left in between. Looked up from germline, CDR1 is MNHEY and CDR2 is SVGAGI. This chain's CDR3 is CASSYVLAGRSGANVLTF. Written as DNA, the CDR3 is TGTGCCAGCAGTTACGTCCTGGCAGGGAGGTCTGGGGCCAACGTCCTGACTTTC.

V gene TRBV20-1 combines with J gene TRBJ1-5; 10 nucleotides agree with TRBD1. The CDR3 is made up of 16 amino acids. V was pared by 4 bases and J by 3 bases, with 9 bases of the junction left unmatched. Germline V CDR1 and CDR2: DFQATT, SNEGSKA (reference sequence). The CDR3 region has the DNA TGCAGTGCTACTCGGGGACAGGGGTTCGCCAATCAGCCCCAGCATTTT. Protein: CSATRGQGFANQPQHF.

The J gene is TRBJ1-6, the V gene TRBV6-2 or TRBV6-3; possible D gene TRBD1, 5 bases. Between the trimmed V and J ends, which lost 0 bases and 7 bases, there was a span of 19 bases. The CDR3 runs to 18 residues. CDR1 and CDR2 from the germline V gene are MNHEY and SVGEGT. CDR3 protein: CASSYSKAAGIRNSPLHF. The CDR3 DNA is TGTGCCAGCAGTTACTCGAAAGCGGCAGGGATACGAAATTCACCCCTCCACTTT.